This note documents a single T cell receptor (beta chain) sequence. Its specificity is unknown. The CDR3 covers 16 residues. The V gene's germline CDR1 is SGHNT and CDR2 YYREEE (reference sequence). Ranging in age from roughly 6 to 100, the donors were healthy Caucasian individuals from Russia. A sample-barcoded 5' primer and a J-beta primer mix were used in a second PCR of roughly 6 to 12 cycles. TCRdb redid the calling of the 5' RACE reads with MiXCR, one entry per CDR3 protein. The sample lists 550,000 to 750,000 distinct CDR3 sequences, roughly 20% seen once, with roughly 3.9% in the top ten. The data belong to a study of blood T cells in healthy people across ages. Notes on the study in general: The study found TCR beta diversity correlated strongly with naive T cell percentage.

V is TRBV5-4 and J is TRBJ2-1; 12 bases fit TRBD2. The J call may be mistaken, given a closer DNA end match to TRBJ2-7. The clonotype was recovered from a man between 65 and 85 years old in good health. Sequencing was performed on blood. The CDR3 here is CASSRRLAGGPNEQYF. CDR3 DNA: TGTGCCAGCAGCCGTCGCCTAGCGGGAGGGCCTAACGAGCAGTACTTC.